These T cell receptor beta chains were read from a single sample in a study of graft-versus-host responses after intestinal transplantation. Sequencing was performed with immunoSEQ multiplex PCR; in TCRdb, only in-frame clones are kept and a portion is missing. The data hold under 100,000 clones, with 75% to 95% observed a single time. The specimen was PBMCs, collected just under 460 days after intestinal transplant. Every receptor here comes from a human patient who received an intestinal transplant, so some T cells may come from the graft donor. Both conserved end residues are part of each CDR3. The D gene is left open where the match is weak. The size of a clone is reported for some rows only, either as once, few or many, or as a class for expanded clones.

d_call	v_call	clone_size	j_call	cdr3_nt	cdr3_aa
NA	TRBV4-1	NA	TRBJ2-2	TGCGCCAGCAGCCGCGGGGAAGGGAACACCGGGGAGCTGTTTTTT	CASSRGEGNTGELFF
TRBD1	TRBV6-5	NA	TRBJ2-7	TGTGCCAGCAGTACTCAGACAGGGCCCTACGAGCAGTACTTC	CASSTQTGPYEQYF
NA	TRBV5-1	NA	TRBJ2-7	TGCGCCAGCAGCTTGGGGGGACGCCAGAGCTCCTACGAGCAGTACTTC	CASSLGGRQSSYEQYF
TRBD1	TRBV9	NA	TRBJ1-2	TGTGCCAGCAGCGTAGATACAGGGGGAATGGGTGGCTACACCTTC	CASSVDTGGMGGYTF
NA	TRBV25-1	NA	TRBJ1-3	TGTGCCAGCAGTGTGGGCACCTCTGGAAACACCATATATTTT	CASSVGTSGNTIYF
NA	TRBV6-5	NA	TRBJ1-6	TGTGCCAGCACGCCACAGGTCTTGTATAATTCACCCCTCCACTTT	CASTPQVLYNSPLHF
TRBD1	TRBV18	once	TRBJ1-2	TGTGCCAGCTCAACGCGGACAGGGGGTATATGGGGCTACACCTTC	CASSTRTGGIWGYTF
NA	TRBV19	NA	TRBJ1-2	TGTGCCAGTAGTATTAGTGATGGAGGGATTGGCTACACCTTC	CASSISDGGIGYTF
NA	TRBV7-3	NA	TRBJ2-5	TGTGCCGGCAGCCGACAGTCCCAAGAGACCCAGTACTTC	CAGSRQSQETQYF
TRBD1	TRBV11-2	NA	TRBJ1-1	TGTGCCAGCAGCAGAGGGGGCGGGGGTGTGTCTGAAGCTTTCTTT	CASSRGGGGVSEAFF
NA	TRBV9	NA	TRBJ2-1	TGTGCCAGCTCCGACAGCCCCAATGAGCAGTTCTTC	CASSDSPNEQFF
NA	TRBV6-5	NA	TRBJ2-3	TGTGCCAGCAGTTACTCGATTATGGATACGCAGTATTTT	CASSYSIMDTQYF
NA	TRBV15	NA	TRBJ1-3	TGTGCCACCAGCAGAGATTTGGGTGGAAACACCATATATTTT	CATSRDLGGNTIYF
NA	TRBV6-5	NA	TRBJ1-1	TGTGCCAGCGGGAAGGGGAACGCTGAAGCTTTCTTT	CASGKGNAEAFF
TRBD1	TRBV10-2	NA	TRBJ1-5	TGCGCCAGCAGTGAGGGACAGGGCCTCCAGCCCCAGCATTTT	CASSEGQGLQPQHF
TRBD1	TRBV7-3	NA	TRBJ2-5	TGTGCCAGCAGCCAACACCCGGGACAGCAAGAGACCCAGTACTTC	CASSQHPGQQETQYF
TRBD2	TRBV7-2	NA	TRBJ2-5	TGTGCCAGCAGTCGCGGACTAGCGGGGGAGACCCAGTACTTC	CASSRGLAGETQYF
NA	TRBV6-5	NA	TRBJ2-2	TGTGCCAGCAGTTACCTCGGGGAGCTGTTTTTT	CASSYLGELFF
NA	TRBV4-1	NA	TRBJ2-1	TGCGCCAGCAGCCAAGATCTGCGGGATAGCCACAATGAGCAGTTCTTC	CASSQDLRDSHNEQFF
NA	TRBV7-2	few	TRBJ1-5	TGTGCCAGCAGCTTGGGGGGACAGCCCCAGCATTTT	CASSLGGQPQHF
NA	TRBV5-1	NA	TRBJ2-4	TGCGCCAGCAGCCTGCTACAGGGTCCCAAAAACATTCAGTACTTC	CASSLLQGPKNIQYF
NA	TRBV4-1	NA	TRBJ1-1	TGCGCCAGCACGCCGGGACAAATGAACACTGAAGCTTTCTTT	CASTPGQMNTEAFF
TRBD1	TRBV18	NA	TRBJ2-7	TGTGCCAGCTCATCGACAGGGGCCCGCTACGAGCAGTACTTC	CASSSTGARYEQYF
NA	TRBV4-1	NA	TRBJ1-2	TGCGCCAGCAGCCAAGTTCCACAGGCAGCTAACTATGGCTACACCTTC	CASSQVPQAANYGYTF
TRBD1	TRBV7-8	NA	TRBJ1-1	TGTGCCAGCAGACGGGGACAGGTGAACTCTGAAGCTTTCTTT	CASRRGQVNSEAFF
TRBD1	TRBV11-2	NA	TRBJ1-2	TGTGCCAGCAGCTTAAGGGGCGGGACAGGGGGAGGCTACACCTTC	CASSLRGGTGGGYTF
NA	TRBV18	NA	TRBJ1-6	TGTGCCAGCTCACCAGGGAGAGAGAAGAATTCACCCCTCCACTTT	CASSPGREKNSPLHF
NA	TRBV7-9	NA	TRBJ2-3	TGTGCCAGCAGCCCACGCCTCCAGGGTATTAGCACAGATACGCAGTATTTT	CASSPRLQGISTDTQYF
NA	TRBV6-5	NA	TRBJ1-4	TGTGCCAGCAGTTACGGGGGGGGTCGGACTAATGAAAATCTGTTTTTT	CASSYGGGRTNENLFF
TRBD1	TRBV6-5	NA	TRBJ1-1	TGTGCCAGCGGGGGGCCAGGGGGCACTGAAGCTTTCTTT	CASGGPGGTEAFF
NA	TRBV5-4	NA	TRBJ1-5	TGTGCCAGCAGCTCCGGGCAGCCCCAGCATTTT	CASSSGQPQHF
NA	TRBV14	few	TRBJ2-7	TGTGCCAGCAGCCAAGATCGGGGATTTCGGTACGAGCAGTACTTC	CASSQDRGFRYEQYF
NA	TRBV19	NA	TRBJ1-2	TGTGCCAGTCAAATTCGGGCGGGGCTCGGCTACACCTTC	CASQIRAGLGYTF
NA	TRBV2	NA	TRBJ2-7	TGTGCCAGCACGATAGAGTACGAGCAGTACTTC	CASTIEYEQYF
TRBD1	TRBV2	NA	TRBJ1-2	TGTGCCAGCAGTGTCTCAGGACAGGGGACCGACTATGGCTACACCTTC	CASSVSGQGTDYGYTF
TRBD2	TRBV5-1	NA	TRBJ2-5	TGCGCCAGCAGCGCGTCCGCAGGGACTAGTCAAGAGACCCAGTACTTC	CASSASAGTSQETQYF
TRBD2	TRBV13	NA	TRBJ2-1	TGTGCCAGCAGTGCGCCGGGACTAGCGGGGGACAATGAGCAGTTCTTC	CASSAPGLAGDNEQFF
TRBD1	TRBV27	NA	TRBJ1-1	TGTGCCAGCAGTTTAGGGCCGGGACAGGGGGCCGGGATGAACACTGAAGCTTTCTTT	CASSLGPGQGAGMNTEAFF
TRBD1	TRBV4-2	once	TRBJ1-6	TGTGCCAGCAGCCCAAGCCCCACAGGGGCGGAGAATTCACCCCTCCACTTT	CASSPSPTGAENSPLHF
NA	TRBV20-1	NA	TRBJ2-1	TGCAGTGCTAGGGCCGACAATGAGCAGTTCTTC	CSARADNEQFF
NA	TRBV5-1	NA	TRBJ1-3	TGCGCCAGCAGCTTGGGTCTGGGCTCTGGAAACACCATATATTTT	CASSLGLGSGNTIYF
NA	TRBV5-1	NA	TRBJ1-1	TGCGCCAGCAGCCCCGACAGCGTAATGAACACTGAAGCTTTCTTT	CASSPDSVMNTEAFF
NA	TRBV5-4	once	TRBJ2-7	TGTGCCAGCAGCCCTTGGAATGCCGACGAGCAGTACTTC	CASSPWNADEQYF
NA	TRBV6-5	NA	TRBJ1-2	TGTGCCAGCAGTTACCTTCGGGGGCCTATAAACTATGGCTACACCTTC	CASSYLRGPINYGYTF
TRBD1	TRBV10-2	NA	TRBJ2-7	TGCGCCAGCAGTGACCGGGACAGGTACTCCTACGAGCAGTACTTC	CASSDRDRYSYEQYF
NA	TRBV5-1	NA	TRBJ2-5	TGCGCCAGCAGCCCCCAAGAGACCCAGTACTTC	CASSPQETQYF
TRBD2	TRBV18	NA	TRBJ2-3	TGTGCCAGCTCACTATTCGCTAGCGGGGGCGATACGCAGTATTTT	CASSLFASGGDTQYF
NA	TRBV2	NA	TRBJ1-1	TGTGCCAGCAGCGAGGGCGGGGGGGAAGCTTTCTTT	CASSEGGGEAFF
NA	TRBV7-9	NA	TRBJ2-1	TGTGCCAGCAGCTTAGGGGGGCCGAATGAGCAGTTCTTC	CASSLGGPNEQFF
NA	TRBV19	NA	TRBJ2-4	TGTGCCAGTAGTGCGCAAGCCACAGGGTTGGGGGACATTCAGTACTTC	CASSAQATGLGDIQYF